This T cell receptor (beta chain) was identified in a study of blood T cell repertoires in COVID-19. Repertoires were generated with immunoSEQ multiplex PCR, while TCRdb's copy carries only in-frame clones and drops some. The sample includes 200,000 to 250,000 clones, more than 80% of them seen just once. The CDR3 consists of 17 residues. In germline, CDR1 is LNHDA, CDR2 SQIVND (reference sequence). V lost 6 bases and J lost 0; bases outside the gene matches: 9. The sample taken for sequencing was peripheral blood. The receptor's source is a human donor in a cohort sampled during active COVID-19. The chain has TRBV19 and TRBJ2-3, with 10 nucleotides matching TRBD2. CDR3 DNA: TGTGCCAGTAGACCCAGCGGGGGGGAACTAAGCACAGATACGCAGTATTTT. It codes for CASRPSGGELSTDTQYF.